The next 7 T cell receptor beta chains were all read from a single sample in a study of glioma-infiltrating T cells (dated by TCRdb to 2016 to 2017). Data came from an Illumina MiSeq. TCR alpha and beta CDR3 regions were amplified with the iRepertoire nested amplicon-rescue multiplex PCR (arm-PCR) platform from RNA. TCRdb ran its own pipeline on the public reads, namely fastp trimming at Q25 and MiXCR clone calling, and kept in-frame beta chains. Each CDR3 protein gets just one entry, which takes the most common genes and DNA from the rows behind it. Here the sample has 45,000 or so distinct CDR3 sequences; about 22% occur a single time. The top ten constitute 5% to 6.5% of the sample. The sequenced sample consisted of glioma tissue, nonneoplastic brain tissue, or PBMCs (not recorded which). These receptors all stem from a human donor with low-grade glioma or glioblastoma, undergoing nonglioma brain surgery, or in good health (not recorded which).

This clonotype turned up a few times. The chain employs TRBV2 and TRBJ2-3; 8 bases line up with TRBD1. With 4 bases clipped from V and 9 bases from J, the junction kept 12 bases outside the gene matches. The CDR3 loop spans 15 amino acids. The germline CDR1 and CDR2 sequences are SNHLY and FYNNEI. CDR3 nucleotide sequence: TGTGCCAGCAGTGTTGGGGGACAGGTACTTGTGACGCAGTATTTT. Translation gives CASSVGGQVLVTQYF. Drawing the rest from reference TRBV2 and TRBJ2-3, the complete variable domain is EPEVTQTPSHQVTQMGQEVILRCVPISNHLYFYWYRQILGQKVEFLVSFYNNEISEKSEIFDDQFSVERPDGSNFTLKIRSTKLEDSAMYFCASSVGGQVLVTQYFGPGTRLTVL.

Many counts were recorded for this clonotype. The V and J genes are TRBV18 and TRBJ1-5, with 8 positions matching TRBD1. The CDR3 length is 14 residues. Trimming took 3 bases from V and 7 from J; bases not matched to a gene: 5. CDR1 and CDR2 (germline): KGHSH, LQKENI. As DNA, the CDR3 is TGTGCCAGCTCACCCGGACAGGGCCACCAGCCCCAGCATTTT. Translating it yields CASSPGQGHQPQHF.

This clonotype was found many times. The chain couples TRBV20-1 to TRBJ2-1, with D uncertain. The germline CDR1 and CDR2 sequences are DFQATT and SNEGSKA (reference sequence). The CDR3 consists of 16 residues. V lost 1 base to trimming and J lost 4 bases, with 17 bases between them. Here the CDR3 reads CSARASFSEQYNEQFF. In nucleotides, the CDR3 is TGCAGTGCTAGAGCTTCCTTTAGTGAACAGTACAATGAGCAGTTCTTC.

Ten or more counts support this clonotype. V gene TRBV4-1 combines with J gene TRBJ2-5; TRBD1 or TRBD2 may be the D gene (5 bases each). The germline V gene has CDR1 MGHRA and CDR2 YSYEKL. The CDR3 is 16 residues long. V was pared by 3 bases and J by 4 bases, with 18 bases between. The CDR3 here is CASSHIYGTVVETQYF. The CDR3, as DNA: TGCGCCAGCAGCCACATATACGGGACGGTAGTAGAGACCCAGTACTTC.

This clonotype was seen repeatedly, ten times or more. This clone may be a read error of a much larger clone one base away. The chain carries TRBV15 and TRBJ2-7; D ambiguous. The CDR3 covers 15 residues. Germline V gene sequence: CDR1 LNHNV, CDR2 YYDKDF (reference sequence). This CDR3 reads CAASRDKRNPSEQYV. The DNA for the CDR3 is TGTGCCGCCAGCAGAGATAAGCGTAACCCCTCCGAGCAGTACGTC.

This clonotype has at least ten counts. The chain is built from TRBV5-1 and TRBJ2-4; D is unresolved. CDR1 is SGHRS and CDR2 is YFSETQ in the germline V gene. CDR3 length: 14 amino acids. Trimming stripped 2 bases from V and 2 bases from J, with 8 bases between. DNA for the CDR3: TGCGCCAGCAGCTTAGATAGTACCAAAAACATTCAGTACTTC. Its protein is CASSLDSTKNIQYF.

This clonotype was counted at least ten times. The V and J genes are TRBV2 and TRBJ2-3; no clear D gene. Germline loops: CDR1 SNHLY, CDR2 FYNNEI. The CDR3 has 14 residues. V was trimmed by 4 bases and J by 4 bases, leaving 12 bases between them. The CDR3 nucleotides read TGTGCCAGCAGTGTAACCATACCGCCAGATACGCAGTATTTT. Translation: CASSVTIPPDTQYF.